This T cell receptor beta chain was found in a study of blood T cells in healthy people across ages. A word on this clonotype: With a much larger clone just one base away, this may be a read error.

The CDR3 is 15 residues long. In germline, CDR1 is SGHVS, CDR2 FNYEAQ. A second PCR of 7 to 11 cycles used a sample-barcoded 5' primer and a J-beta primer mix. TCRdb passed the 5' RACE reads through MiXCR, listing each CDR3 protein once. The profile shows 600,000 to 650,000 distinct CDR3 sequences, 58% of them singletons. The sequenced material came from blood. The genes are TRBV7-6 and TRBJ2-1, with 9 bases identical to TRBD1. The DNA matches TRBJ2-7 better at its end, which makes the J call doubtful. This TCR was sampled from a man aged 60 to 69 in good health. The CDR3 reads CASSLGTGVDNEQYF. The CDR3, as DNA: TGTGCCAGCAGCTTAGGGACAGGGGTCGACAATGAGCAGTACTTC.